Here is one T cell receptor beta chain with its context. Its specificity is not known. The junction shows a germline mismatch at one end, possibly a read error. The treatment here: approximately nine-day PBMC culture with coronavirus spike peptide pools or control peptides (ViraFEST assay). PCR positivity dates ran from March to December 2020, preceding US Alpha, Beta and Delta variants. The assay that was used to sequence DNA from cultured CD4+ T cells was the Oncomine TCR Beta short-read assay. A single record per CDR3 protein comes from TCRdb applying MiXCR to the PCR reads. The sample lists over 13,000 distinct CDR3 sequences; 20% to 30% were seen once. This entry belongs to a study of vaccination and CD4 T cells after COVID-19. Across the study: Nasal swab PCR detected SARS-CoV-2 in convalescent patients; about 9 had mild disease, one severe. Stimulation of cells relied on overlapping spike peptides derived from SARS-CoV-2, HCoV-NL63, HCoV-OC43 and HCoV-229E. Researchers treated control cultures with a CEFX pool, an HIV-1 Nef pool, or no peptide.

CDR1 SGHRS and CDR2 YFSETQ come from the germline V gene. The CDR3 loop spans 14 amino acids. This TCR came from a human donor who had recovered from COVID-19. The rearrangement joins TRBV5-1 to TRBJ1-2; no clear D gene. Sample: CD4+ T cells from blood, cultured in vitro, taken after SARS-CoV-2 vaccination. The CDR3 DNA reads TGCGCCAGCAGCTTGCGAAAAGCGGAGGACGGCTTTGCCTTC. It translates to CASSLRKAEDGFAF. The variable domain in full, with the rest retrieved from reference TRBV5-1 and TRBJ1-2, is KAGVTQTPRYLIKTRGQQVTLSCSPISGHRSVSWYQQTPGQGLQFLFEYFSETQRNKGNFPGRFSGRQFSNSRSEMNVSTLELGDSALYLCASSLRKAEDGFAFGSGTRLTVV.